These T cell receptor beta chains were read from a single sample in a study of T cells in localized non-small cell lung cancer. Assay: immunoSEQ multiplex PCR; the TCRdb copy retains only in-frame clones and omits some. The sample comprises about 11,000 clones, 25% to 30% of which are singletons, and over 5% rests with the top ten. The sequenced sample was lung tumor tissue, obtained before any cancer treatment. Every receptor here comes from a man between 40 and 70 years old with stage I lung adenocarcinoma. Each CDR3 is given with its conserved first and last residue. The D gene is left open where the match is weak. Some rows mark clone size as missing; the rest say once, few, many or name a class of expanded clone.

clone_size: few; j_call: TRBJ2-2; v_call: TRBV29-1; d_call: -; cdr3_nt: TGCAGCGCCGGACGACTCAACACCGGGGAGCTGTTTTTT; cdr3_aa: CSAGRLNTGELFF
clone_size: many; j_call: TRBJ2-3; v_call: TRBV11-3; d_call: TRBD1; cdr3_nt: TGTGCCAGCAGCTGGCCCGGGACAGGGGGCCTCCGGTCAGATACGCAGTATTTT; cdr3_aa: CASSWPGTGGLRSDTQYF
clone_size: -; j_call: TRBJ1-4; v_call: TRBV30; d_call: -; cdr3_nt: TGTGCCTGGGGACACCTCGAAAAACTGTTTTTT; cdr3_aa: CAWGHLEKLFF
clone_size: -; j_call: TRBJ1-2; v_call: TRBV15; d_call: -; cdr3_nt: TGTGCCACCAGCAGAGAGGGGGGAGGCTATGGCTACACCTTC; cdr3_aa: CATSREGGGYGYTF
clone_size: -; j_call: TRBJ2-1; v_call: TRBV18; d_call: -; cdr3_nt: TGTGCCAGCTCCCCGGGGGGCGGTGAGCAGTTCTTC; cdr3_aa: CASSPGGGEQFF
clone_size: -; j_call: TRBJ1-1; v_call: TRBV5-1; d_call: TRBD1; cdr3_nt: TGCGCCAGCAGCTTGGGGGACAGGGTCGCTGAAGCTTTCTTT; cdr3_aa: CASSLGDRVAEAFF
clone_size: -; j_call: TRBJ2-1; v_call: TRBV10-2; d_call: -; cdr3_nt: TGCGCCAGCAGTGCACTAGGTGGCAACAATGAGCAGTTCTTC; cdr3_aa: CASSALGGNNEQFF
clone_size: few; j_call: TRBJ2-7; v_call: TRBV19; d_call: -; cdr3_nt: TGTGCCAGTAGTGTAGGTGTGGCAGGCGTTACCTACGAGCAGTACTTC; cdr3_aa: CASSVGVAGVTYEQYF
clone_size: -; j_call: TRBJ1-6; v_call: TRBV11-3; d_call: -; cdr3_nt: TGTGCCAGCAGCTTAGGAATGAGCTATAATTCACCCCTCCACTTT; cdr3_aa: CASSLGMSYNSPLHF
clone_size: -; j_call: TRBJ2-3; v_call: TRBV19; d_call: -; cdr3_nt: TGTGCCAGTAGTAATTCGGGGGATACGCAGTATTTT; cdr3_aa: CASSNSGDTQYF
clone_size: -; j_call: TRBJ1-3; v_call: TRBV6-8; d_call: -; cdr3_nt: TGTGCCACTCGGGGACCTGGAAACACCATATATTTT; cdr3_aa: CATRGPGNTIYF
clone_size: -; j_call: TRBJ1-1; v_call: TRBV11-3; d_call: -; cdr3_nt: TGTGCCAGCAGCTTTACCGGGCCGGCCCCTGAAGCTTTCTTT; cdr3_aa: CASSFTGPAPEAFF
clone_size: -; j_call: TRBJ1-1; v_call: TRBV4-1; d_call: -; cdr3_nt: TGCGCCAGCAGCCATGGGACGGCTGAAGCTTTCTTT; cdr3_aa: CASSHGTAEAFF
clone_size: -; j_call: TRBJ1-1; v_call: TRBV14; d_call: -; cdr3_nt: TGTGCCAGCAGCCTGGACCTGAACACTGAAGCTTTCTTT; cdr3_aa: CASSLDLNTEAFF
clone_size: -; j_call: TRBJ2-3; v_call: TRBV18; d_call: TRBD2; cdr3_nt: TGTGCCAGCTCACCATATGGCGGGGGAGGGGATACGCAGTATTTT; cdr3_aa: CASSPYGGGGDTQYF
clone_size: -; j_call: TRBJ1-1; v_call: TRBV11-3; d_call: -; cdr3_nt: TGTGCCAGCAGCTTGGGGGGGGACACCTTCCGGGCTTTCTTT; cdr3_aa: CASSLGGDTFRAFF
clone_size: -; j_call: TRBJ1-5; v_call: TRBV6-8; d_call: -; cdr3_nt: TGTGCCAGCCCAACGAGCGGGGTAGGGAATCAGCCCCAGCATTTT; cdr3_aa: CASPTSGVGNQPQHF